A single sample gave rise to the 11 T cell receptor beta chains below, sequenced in a study of T cell changes during pregnancy in multiple sclerosis. Measured with immunoSEQ multiplex PCR; TCRdb has only the in-frame clones, and not every one. The table records 55,000 to 70,000 clones, approximately 86% of them present only once. The material was CD4+ T cells from peripheral blood mononuclear cells, obtained in the third trimester of pregnancy. The receptors come from a female donor with multiple sclerosis, enrolled in a pregnancy study.

This chain uses TRBV6-1 with TRBJ2-7; no definite D call. The CDR3 totals 14 residues. The V end was cut by 5 bases, the J end by 0 bases, with 11 bases between. Germline V lookup: CDR1 MNHNS, CDR2 SASEGT. The CDR3 region has the DNA TGTGCCAGCAGTTTCGACGGGTCCTCCTACGAGCAGTACTTC. This gives the protein CASSFDGSSYEQYF.

The chain couples TRBV7-3 to TRBJ1-1; TRBD1 agrees at 8 bases. V shed 5 bases and J 4 bases; nucleotides not matched to a gene: 9. The CDR3 totals 15 residues. In germline, CDR1 is SGHTA, CDR2 FQGTGA. As DNA, the CDR3 is TGTGCCAGCAGCCTACCAGGGGGCAAGAGCACTGAAGCTTTCTTT. Its translation is CASSLPGGKSTEAFF.

The sample holds a few counts of this clone. The chain links TRBV6-7 to TRBJ1-1, with D hard to call. TRBV6-7 is marked as an open reading frame, function uncertain. Deletions cut 5 bases from V and 5 bases from J, with 21 bases between. The CDR3 covers 16 residues. In DNA form, the CDR3 reads TGTGCCAGCAGTCACGATCTAAACGGCGGTGGGACTGAAGCTTTCTTT. Protein product: CASSHDLNGGGTEAFF.

In this sample, this clone turned up a few times. The gene calls are TRBV7-9 and TRBJ1-2; D is unresolved. V was cut by 1 base and J by 8 bases, with 11 bases left in between. Germline V gene data show CDR1 as SEHNR and CDR2 as FQNEAQ (reference sequence). This CDR3 has 13 amino acids. CDR3 region: CASSLEVAEGYTF. The CDR3 bases are TGTGCCAGCAGCTTAGAGGTTGCGGAAGGCTACACCTTC. Complete variable domain (other parts from reference TRBV7-9 and TRBJ1-2): DTGVSQNPRHKITKRGQNVTFRCDPISEHNRLYWYRQTLGQGPEFLTYFQNEAQLEKSRLLSDRFSAERPKGSFSTLEIQRTEQGDSAMYLCASSLEVAEGYTFGSGTRLTVV.

The chain couples TRBV2 to TRBJ1-1; D gene unclear. The V end lost 5 bases, the J end lost 0 bases, and 7 bases lay between the germline ends. The germline gives CDR1 SNHLY, CDR2 FYNNEI. The CDR3 consists of 13 residues. The CDR3 sequence: CASSLQMNTEAFF. Here the CDR3 DNA reads TGTGCCAGCAGTCTACAGATGAACACTGAAGCTTTCTTT.

This chain joins TRBV5-1 and TRBJ2-7; 7 nucleotides match TRBD1. The CDR3 is 15 amino acids. Germline CDR1 reads SGHRS; CDR2 reads YFSETQ. After removal of 4 bases from V and 2 bases from J, the junction contained 9 bases not matched to a gene. The CDR3 sequence: CASSGDRAQPYEQYF. In DNA form, the CDR3 reads TGCGCCAGCAGCGGTGACAGGGCCCAGCCCTACGAGCAGTACTTC. Full variable domain (outside the CDR3, taken from reference TRBV5-1 and TRBJ2-7): KAGVTQTPRYLIKTRGQQVTLSCSPISGHRSVSWYQQTPGQGLQFLFEYFSETQRNKGNFPGRFSGRQFSNSRSEMNVSTLELGDSALYLCASSGDRAQPYEQYFGPGTRLTVT.

This clone came up a few times. The gene calls are TRBV6-1 and TRBJ1-2; weak D call: TRBD1 (5 bases). The CDR3 has 15 residues. Germline CDR1 and CDR2: MNHNS and SASEGT. The V gene lost 6 bases and the J gene lost 2 bases, with 16 bases spanning the gap. In DNA form, the CDR3 reads TGTGCCAGCAGCGACACGGGACTGGTGAACTATGGCTACACCTTC. This translates into CASSDTGLVNYGYTF.

CDR3 amino acids: CASSPSSGSRNEQFF. The DNA of the CDR3 is TGTGCCAGCTCACCATCGAGCGGGAGTCGGAATGAGCAGTTCTTC. The chain employs TRBV18 and TRBJ2-1, with 8 positions matching TRBD2. The CDR3 consists of 15 residues. Germline trimming cut 2 bases from V and 7 bases from J; bases unmatched to any gene: 7. Germline V gene lookup returns CDR1 KGHSH and CDR2 LQKENI.

The chain carries TRBV7-2 and TRBJ2-3; D is possibly TRBD2 (6 bases). CDR3 length: 16 residues. The germline gives CDR1 SGHTA, CDR2 FQGNSA. V was pared by 5 bases and J by 0 bases, with 15 bases between. CDR3 sequence: CASSPTGTLSTDTQYF. In nucleotides, the CDR3 is TGTGCCAGCAGCCCCACCGGGACTCTCAGCACAGATACGCAGTATTTT.

The genes are TRBV5-6 and TRBJ2-3, with a tentative D call TRBD1 (5 bases). CDR1 is SGHDT, CDR2 YYEEEE, per germline. Trimming cost V 0 bases and J 2 bases, with 10 bases left between them. This CDR3 is built from 15 residues. DNA for the CDR3: TGTGCCAGCAGCTTGGGGGGCAGACCCACAGATACGCAGTATTTT. It codes for CASSLGGRPTDTQYF.

The V gene is TRBV5-6, the J gene TRBJ2-5, with D possibly TRBD2 on 5 matching bases. The germline CDR1 and CDR2 sequences are SGHDT and YYEEEE. The V gene lost 3 bases and the J gene lost 2 bases, with 14 bases spanning the gap. This CDR3 comprises 15 residues. The CDR3 sequence is CASSWTSGSQETQYF. The CDR3, as DNA: TGTGCCAGCAGCTGGACTTCGGGATCTCAAGAGACCCAGTACTTC.